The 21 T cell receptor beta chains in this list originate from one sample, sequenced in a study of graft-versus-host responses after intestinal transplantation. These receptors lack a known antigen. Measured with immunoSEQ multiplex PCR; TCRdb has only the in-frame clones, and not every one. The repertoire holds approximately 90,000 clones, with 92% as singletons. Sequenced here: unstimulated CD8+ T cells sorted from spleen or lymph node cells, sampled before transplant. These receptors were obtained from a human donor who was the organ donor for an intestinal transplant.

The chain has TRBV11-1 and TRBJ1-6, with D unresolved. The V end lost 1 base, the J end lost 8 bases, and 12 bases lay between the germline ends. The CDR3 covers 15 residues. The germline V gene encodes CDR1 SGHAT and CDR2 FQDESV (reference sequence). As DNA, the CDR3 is TGTGCCAGCAGCTTAGGACCATGGCAGGATTCACCCCTCCACTTT. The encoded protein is CASSLGPWQDSPLHF.

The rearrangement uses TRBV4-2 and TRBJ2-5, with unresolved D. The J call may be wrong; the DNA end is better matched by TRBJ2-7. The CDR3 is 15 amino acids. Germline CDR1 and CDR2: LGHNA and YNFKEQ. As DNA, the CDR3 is TGTGCCAGCAGCCAAGATATAGCAGTTTCTTCCGAGCAGTACTTC. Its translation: CASSQDIAVSSEQYF.

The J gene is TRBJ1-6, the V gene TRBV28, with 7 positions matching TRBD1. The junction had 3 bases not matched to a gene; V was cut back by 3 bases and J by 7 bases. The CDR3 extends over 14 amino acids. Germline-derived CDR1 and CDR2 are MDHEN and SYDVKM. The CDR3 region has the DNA TGTGCCAGCAGTTTCCCACAGGGGAATTCACCCCTCCACTTT. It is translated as CASSFPQGNSPLHF.

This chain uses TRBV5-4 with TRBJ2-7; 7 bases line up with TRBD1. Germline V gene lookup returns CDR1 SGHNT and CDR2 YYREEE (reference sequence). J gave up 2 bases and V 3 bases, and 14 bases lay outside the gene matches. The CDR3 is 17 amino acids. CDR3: CASSSKRGQSIPYEQYF. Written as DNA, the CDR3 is TGTGCCAGCAGCTCTAAGAGGGGGCAAAGTATTCCCTACGAGCAGTACTTC.

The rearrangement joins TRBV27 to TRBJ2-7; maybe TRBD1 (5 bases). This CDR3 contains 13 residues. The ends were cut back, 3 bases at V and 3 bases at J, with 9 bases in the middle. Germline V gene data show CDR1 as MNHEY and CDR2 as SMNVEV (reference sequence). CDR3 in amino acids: CASSFGQGYEQYF. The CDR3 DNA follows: TGTGCCAGCAGTTTTGGGCAGGGCTACGAGCAGTACTTC.

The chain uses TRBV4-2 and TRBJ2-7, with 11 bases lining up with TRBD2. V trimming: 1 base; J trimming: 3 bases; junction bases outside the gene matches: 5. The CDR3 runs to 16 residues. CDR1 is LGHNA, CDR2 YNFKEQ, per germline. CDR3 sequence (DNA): TGTGCCAGCAGCCAAGTTGGCGGACTAGCGGGCTACGAGCAGTACTTC. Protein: CASSQVGGLAGYEQYF.

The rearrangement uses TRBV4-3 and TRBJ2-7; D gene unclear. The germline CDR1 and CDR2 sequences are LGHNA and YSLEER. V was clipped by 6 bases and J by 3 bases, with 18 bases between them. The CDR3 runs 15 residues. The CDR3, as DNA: TGCGCCAGCAGTCCTGCTCACCAGGCGCGCTACGAGCAGTACTTC. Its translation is CASSPAHQARYEQYF.

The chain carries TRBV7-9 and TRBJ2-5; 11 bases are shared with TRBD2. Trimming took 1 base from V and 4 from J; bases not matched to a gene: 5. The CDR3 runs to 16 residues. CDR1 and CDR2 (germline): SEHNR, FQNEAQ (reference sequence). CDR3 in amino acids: CASSLVGLAGGETQYF. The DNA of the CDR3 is TGTGCCAGCAGCTTAGTAGGTCTAGCGGGGGGAGAGACCCAGTACTTC.

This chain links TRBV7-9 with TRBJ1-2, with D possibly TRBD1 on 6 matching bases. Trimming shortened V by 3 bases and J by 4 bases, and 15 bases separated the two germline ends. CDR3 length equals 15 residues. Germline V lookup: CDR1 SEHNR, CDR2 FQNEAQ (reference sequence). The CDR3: CASSLPGQLLYGYTF. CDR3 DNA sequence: TGTGCCAGCAGCTTGCCTGGACAGCTCCTCTATGGCTACACCTTC.

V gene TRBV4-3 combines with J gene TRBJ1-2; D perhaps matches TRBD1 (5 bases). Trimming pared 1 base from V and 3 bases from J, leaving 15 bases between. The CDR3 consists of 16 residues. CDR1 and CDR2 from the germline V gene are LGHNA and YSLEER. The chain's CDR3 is CASSQVLHRQYYGYTF. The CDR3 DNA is TGCGCCAGCAGCCAAGTCCTCCATCGACAGTACTATGGCTACACCTTC.

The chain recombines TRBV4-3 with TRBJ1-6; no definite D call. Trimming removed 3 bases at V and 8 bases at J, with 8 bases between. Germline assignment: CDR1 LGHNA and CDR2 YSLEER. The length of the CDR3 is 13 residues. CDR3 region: CASSQDSYSPLHF. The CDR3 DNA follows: TGCGCCAGCAGCCAGGACTCATATTCACCCCTCCACTTT.

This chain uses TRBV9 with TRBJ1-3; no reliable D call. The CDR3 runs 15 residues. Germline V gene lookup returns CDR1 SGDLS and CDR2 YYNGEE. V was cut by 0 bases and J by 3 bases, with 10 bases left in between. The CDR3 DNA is TGTGCCAGCAGCGTAGGAAGAGGGTTTGGAAACACCATATATTTT. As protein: CASSVGRGFGNTIYF.

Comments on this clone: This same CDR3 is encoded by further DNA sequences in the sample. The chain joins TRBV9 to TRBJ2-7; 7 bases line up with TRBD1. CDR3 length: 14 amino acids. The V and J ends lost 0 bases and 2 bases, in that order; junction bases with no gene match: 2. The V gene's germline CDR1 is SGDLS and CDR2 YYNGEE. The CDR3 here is CASSVGTGAYEQYF. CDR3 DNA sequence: TGTGCCAGCAGCGTAGGTACAGGGGCCTACGAGCAGTACTTC.

This CDR3 is CASSLGPGIGYGYTF. CDR3 sequence (DNA): TGTGCCAGCAGCTTAGGCCCGGGAATCGGCTATGGCTACACCTTC. V gene TRBV7-2 combines with J gene TRBJ1-2; no reliable D call. The CDR3 length is 15 residues. Germline CDR1 is SGHTA and CDR2 is FQGNSA. Trimming left V 1 base short and J 4 bases short, with 13 bases between.

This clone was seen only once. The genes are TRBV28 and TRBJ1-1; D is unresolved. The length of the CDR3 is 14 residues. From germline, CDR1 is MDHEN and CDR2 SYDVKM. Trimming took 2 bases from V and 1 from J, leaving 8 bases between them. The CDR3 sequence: CASSLELRNTEAFF. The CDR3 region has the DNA TGTGCCAGCAGTTTAGAGTTGAGGAACACTGAAGCTTTCTTT.

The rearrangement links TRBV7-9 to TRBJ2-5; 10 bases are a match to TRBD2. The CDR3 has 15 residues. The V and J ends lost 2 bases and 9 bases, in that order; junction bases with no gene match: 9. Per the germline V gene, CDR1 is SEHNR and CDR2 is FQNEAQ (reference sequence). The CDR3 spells CASSLPGLAFGSQYF. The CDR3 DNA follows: TGTGCCAGCAGCTTACCGGGACTAGCGTTTGGGTCCCAGTACTTC. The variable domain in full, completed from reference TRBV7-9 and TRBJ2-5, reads DTGVSQNPRHKITKRGQNVTFRCDPISEHNRLYWYRQTLGQGPEFLTYFQNEAQLEKSRLLSDRFSAERPKGSFSTLEIQRTEQGDSAMYLCASSLPGLAFGSQYFGPGTRLLVL.

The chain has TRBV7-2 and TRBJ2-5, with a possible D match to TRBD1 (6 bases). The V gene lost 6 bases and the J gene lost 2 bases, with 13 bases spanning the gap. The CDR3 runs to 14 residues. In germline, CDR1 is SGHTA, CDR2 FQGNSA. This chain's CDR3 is CASSLGDIQETQYF. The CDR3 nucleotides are TGTGCCAGCAGTCTAGGGGACATACAAGAGACCCAGTACTTC.

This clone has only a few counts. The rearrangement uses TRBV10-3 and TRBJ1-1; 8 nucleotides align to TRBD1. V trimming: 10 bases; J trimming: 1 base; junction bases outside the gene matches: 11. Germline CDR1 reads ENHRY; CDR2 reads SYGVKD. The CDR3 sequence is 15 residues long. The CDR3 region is CASESPQGGNTEAFF. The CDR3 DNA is TGTGCCAGCGAATCGCCACAGGGGGGGAACACTGAAGCTTTCTTT.

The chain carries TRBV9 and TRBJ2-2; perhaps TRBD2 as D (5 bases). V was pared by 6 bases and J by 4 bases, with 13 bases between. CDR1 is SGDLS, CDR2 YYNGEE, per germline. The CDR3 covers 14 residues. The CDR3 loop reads CASTPPSGTGELFF. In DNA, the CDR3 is TGTGCCAGCACTCCGCCGAGCGGCACCGGGGAGCTGTTTTTT. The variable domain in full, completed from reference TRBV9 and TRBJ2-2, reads DSGVTQTPKHLITATGQRVTLRCSPRSGDLSVYWYQQSLDQGLQFLIQYYNGEERAKGNILERFSAQQFPDLHSELNLSSLELGDSALYFCASTPPSGTGELFFGEGSRLTVL.

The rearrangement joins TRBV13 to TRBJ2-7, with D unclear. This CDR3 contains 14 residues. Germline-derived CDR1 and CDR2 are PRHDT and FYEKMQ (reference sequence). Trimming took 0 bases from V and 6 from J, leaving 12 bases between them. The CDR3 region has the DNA TGTGCCAGCAGCTTAGGTGGTGGGCTGTGCGAGCAGTACTTC. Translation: CASSLGGGLCEQYF.

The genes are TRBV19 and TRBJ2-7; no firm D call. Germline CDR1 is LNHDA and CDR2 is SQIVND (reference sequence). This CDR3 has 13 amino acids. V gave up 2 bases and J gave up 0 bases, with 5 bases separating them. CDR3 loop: CASSITTSYEQYF. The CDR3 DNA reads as TGTGCCAGTAGTATAACTACCTCCTACGAGCAGTACTTC.